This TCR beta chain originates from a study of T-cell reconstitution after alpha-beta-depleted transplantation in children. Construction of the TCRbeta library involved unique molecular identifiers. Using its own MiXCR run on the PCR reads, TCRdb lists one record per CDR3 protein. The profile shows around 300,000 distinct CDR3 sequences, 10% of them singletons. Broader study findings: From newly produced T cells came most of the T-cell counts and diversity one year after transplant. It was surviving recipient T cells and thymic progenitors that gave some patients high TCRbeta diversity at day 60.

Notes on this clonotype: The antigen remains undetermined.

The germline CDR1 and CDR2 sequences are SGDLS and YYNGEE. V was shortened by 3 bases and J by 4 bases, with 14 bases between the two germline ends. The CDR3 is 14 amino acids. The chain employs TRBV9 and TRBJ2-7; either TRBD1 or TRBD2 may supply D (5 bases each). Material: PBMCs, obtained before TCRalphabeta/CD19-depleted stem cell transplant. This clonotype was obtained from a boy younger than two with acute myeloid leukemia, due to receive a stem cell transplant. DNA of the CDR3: TGTGCCAGCAGCGAAGGTGGGACGGCTTACGAGCAGTACTTC. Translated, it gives CASSEGGTAYEQYF.